This T cell receptor (beta chain) was documented in a study of CD8+ T cells in alopecia areata. This CDR3 region has 14 residues. Germline V gene lookup returns CDR1 SGHRS and CDR2 YFSETQ. Trimming took 7 bases from V and 9 from J; bases not matched to a gene: 7. Following extraction, RNA underwent reverse transcription to cDNA, which served as the sequencing template. The method was immunoSEQ multiplex PCR; TCRdb's version includes in-frame clones alone and lacks a portion of them. The data show under 250,000 clones, 57% seen once. This receptor was taken from a human donor with alopecia areata. The genes are TRBV5-1 and TRBJ2-1; 13 positions agree with TRBD2. The sample in question was CD4+ T cells sorted from blood, obtained at week 0. The CDR3 region is CASRGTSGEGEQFF. CDR3 sequence (DNA): TGCGCCAGCCGCGGGACTAGCGGGGAAGGTGAGCAGTTCTTC.